The 30 T cell receptor beta chains listed next were all sequenced from one sample in a study of T cells in Graves' hyperthyroidism and ophthalmopathy. Amplification yielded TCR beta CDR3 regions, with RNA transcripts as the source. Using the HTBI primer set, a first-round RT-PCR was run on the TCR CDR3. TCRdb re-derived calls from the multiplex PCR reads in MiXCR, one entry per CDR3 protein. The repertoire holds over 500,000 distinct CDR3 sequences, with 17% as singletons. Sample: blood. Every receptor here comes from a young woman with Graves' ophthalmopathy.

This clonotype was seen a few times. The chain carries TRBV27 and TRBJ2-2, with TRBD2 identical over 9 bases. The germline CDR1 and CDR2 sequences are MNHEY and SMNVEV (reference sequence). This CDR3 spans 16 amino acids. Losses at the gene ends were 5 bases for V and 2 bases for J; bases not matched to a gene: 6. The CDR3, as DNA: TGTGCCAGCAGTACCCTTAGCGGGAGTAACACCGGGGAGCTGTTTTTT. This codes for CASSTLSGSNTGELFF.

The gene calls are TRBV7-2 and TRBJ2-2; 7 nucleotides match TRBD2. Germline assignment: CDR1 SGHTA and CDR2 FQGNSA. The CDR3 covers 17 residues. V lost 5 bases and J lost 3; bases outside the gene matches: 12. The CDR3 here is CASSPRGVLLYTGELFF. CDR3 sequence (DNA): TGTGCCAGCAGCCCCCGGGGGGTATTGTTGTACACCGGGGAGCTGTTTTTT.

This clonotype occurred many times. The CDR3 here is CASSFRLGLAGDAETQYF. The CDR3 bases are TGTGCCAGCAGTTTCCGCCTTGGACTAGCGGGGGATGCGGAGACCCAGTACTTC. This rearrangement joins TRBV28 to TRBJ2-5, with 13 bases lining up with TRBD2. Germline lookup yields CDR1 MDHEN and CDR2 SYDVKM. This CDR3 has 18 amino acids. V was clipped by 3 bases and J by 5 bases; unmatched bases: 12.

This rearrangement joins TRBV5-6 to TRBJ2-7, with D tentatively TRBD1 (5 bases). In germline, CDR1 is SGHDT, CDR2 YYEEEE. Between the trimmed V and J ends, which lost 1 base and 1 base, there was a span of 12 bases. The CDR3 covers 15 residues. CDR3 residues: CASSLLPRASYEQYF. Written as DNA, the CDR3 is TGTGCCAGCAGCTTGCTGCCCAGGGCTTCCTACGAGCAGTACTTC.

This clonotype appeared many times. The rearrangement links TRBV12-3 or TRBV12-4 to TRBJ1-1, with D perhaps TRBD1 (6 bases). V lost 2 bases, J lost 5 bases, and 15 bases lay in between. The CDR3 loop spans 15 amino acids. The DNA for the CDR3 is TGTGCCAGCAGTTTAACATTAGGGGGGGGGACTGAAGCTTTCTTT. Protein product: CASSLTLGGGTEAFF.

Ten or more counts support this clonotype. The chain is built from TRBV5-1 and TRBJ2-7; D unresolved. The CDR3 sequence is 16 residues long. V gave up 0 bases and J gave up 0 bases, with 13 bases separating them. From germline, CDR1 is SGHRS and CDR2 YFSETQ. The CDR3, as DNA: TGCGCCAGCAGCTTGGCCGTCTCAAAACCCTCCTACGAGCAGTACTTC. It is translated as CASSLAVSKPSYEQYF.

This clonotype was found many times. The V and J genes are TRBV5-1 and TRBJ1-4; TRBD1 might be the D (6 bases). CDR1 is SGHRS, CDR2 YFSETQ, per germline. The V gene lost 2 bases and the J gene lost 1 base, with 9 bases spanning the gap. The CDR3 length is 15 residues. CDR3 coding DNA: TGCGCCAGCAGCTTTACAGGGAAAACTAATGAAAAACTGTTTTTT. This translates into CASSFTGKTNEKLFF. Supplemented by reference TRBV5-1 and TRBJ1-4, the full variable domain reads KAGVTQTPRYLIKTRGQQVTLSCSPISGHRSVSWYQQTPGQGLQFLFEYFSETQRNKGNFPGRFSGRQFSNSRSEMNVSTLELGDSALYLCASSFTGKTNEKLFFGSGTQLSVL.

There are a few counts of this clonotype. This rearrangement joins TRBV5-4 to TRBJ1-5; D may be TRBD1 (6 bases). The CDR3 spans 16 residues. The germline V and J ends were trimmed by 0 bases and 4 bases, with 14 bases remaining between them. Germline CDR1 reads SGHNT; CDR2 reads YYREEE (reference sequence). CDR3 region: CASSLEGTQGNQPQHF. CDR3 DNA: TGTGCCAGCAGCTTGGAGGGGACACAGGGAAATCAGCCCCAGCATTTT.

On this clonotype itself: This could be a read error, since a much larger clone is one nucleotide away. The rearrangement uses TRBV28 and TRBJ1-4; D is possibly TRBD1 (5 bases). CDR3 length equals 16 residues. Germline V gives CDR1 MDHEN, CDR2 SYDVKM. V lost 7 bases to trimming and J lost 7 bases, with 22 bases between them. The CDR3 reads CASNPLRQQAAEKLFF. The CDR3 DNA follows: TGTGCCAGCAATCCACTAAGACAGCAAGCGGCTGAAAAACTGTTTTTT.

In this sample, this clonotype turned up many times. The chain recombines TRBV12-3 or TRBV12-4 with TRBJ1-1, with 7 bases matching TRBD1. V lost 6 bases and J lost 1; bases outside the gene matches: 5. The CDR3 has 14 amino acids. CDR3 DNA sequence: TGTGCCAGCAGCCACAGGGGCGGGAACACTGAAGCTTTCTTT. Its protein is CASSHRGGNTEAFF.

This clonotype came up a few times. V is TRBV7-3 and J is TRBJ2-3; 10 bases map to TRBD1. This CDR3 is built from 16 residues. With 5 bases clipped from V and 2 bases from J, the junction kept 7 bases outside the gene matches. Germline CDR1 and CDR2: SGHTA and FQGTGA. DNA of the CDR3: TGTGCCAGCAGCCGAGGGACAGGGGTTACCACAGATACGCAGTATTTT. Translating gives CASSRGTGVTTDTQYF. Full variable domain (outside the CDR3, taken from reference TRBV7-3 and TRBJ2-3): GAGVSQTPSNKVTEKGKYVELRCDPISGHTALYWYRQSLGQGPEFLIYFQGTGAADDSGLPNDRFFAVRPEGSVSTLKIQRTERGDSAVYLCASSRGTGVTTDTQYFGPGTRLTVL.

Regarding this clonotype: A read error is possible here, since a much larger clone lies one base away. This chain links TRBV7-9 with TRBJ2-7; D is undetermined. V lost 3 bases, J lost 2 bases, and 5 bases lay in between. The CDR3 spans 12 residues. Germline lookup yields CDR1 SEHNR and CDR2 FQNEAQ (reference sequence). The CDR3 DNA is TGTGCCAGCAGCTTCCAGCCCTACGAGCAGTACTTC. It specifies CASSFQPYEQYF.

This clonotype occurred many times. CDR3 region: CASSELGSTRVRNEQYF. The CDR3 DNA reads as TGTGCCAGCAGTGAACTCGGTTCGACTAGGGTTAGAAACGAGCAGTACTTC. The chain links TRBV6-1 to TRBJ2-7; perhaps TRBD2 as D (6 bases). Germline CDR1 MNHNS, CDR2 SASEGT. The CDR3 contains 17 residues. Trimming shortened V by 2 bases and J by 5 bases, and 22 bases separated the two germline ends.

In this sample, this clonotype turned up many times. This chain links TRBV27 with TRBJ1-2; D not resolved. The CDR3 runs 14 residues. CDR1 is MNHEY, CDR2 SMNVEV, per germline (reference sequence). V was trimmed by 9 bases and J by 6 bases, leaving 20 bases between them. CDR3 amino acids: CASSHPGQIDGYTF. The CDR3 bases are TGTGCCAGTTCCCACCCCGGCCAGATCGATGGCTACACCTTC.

As for this clonotype: Given a much more abundant clone one base away, this may be a read error. The genes are TRBV6-1 and TRBJ2-7; D uncertain. Germline lookup yields CDR1 MNHNS and CDR2 SASEGT. Trimming took 2 bases from V and 9 from J, leaving 17 bases between them. CDR3 size: 14 residues. CDR3: CASSEQATYVGQYF. DNA for the CDR3: TGTGCCAGCAGTGAACAGGCAACCTACGTGGGGCAGTACTTC.

Worth noting for this clonotype: An end of the junction does not agree with germline; a read error may underlie this. The genes are TRBV15 and TRBJ1-1; perhaps TRBD1 as D (5 bases). CDR1 is LNHNV, CDR2 YYDKDF, per germline (reference sequence). The CDR3 has 14 amino acids. The CDR3 reads CATSKRGGYTEALF. The CDR3 DNA follows: TGTGCCACCAGCAAAAGGGGCGGGTACACTGAAGCTCTCTTT.

In its sample, this clonotype was seen a few times. J is TRBJ2-5 and V is TRBV2, with TRBD1 identical over 9 bases. V dropped 8 bases and J dropped 2; count of bases not matched to a gene: 9. This CDR3 has 15 amino acids. Germline lookup yields CDR1 SNHLY and CDR2 FYNNEI. DNA of the CDR3: TGTGCCAGCCGAGGGGGACAGGGACATCAAGAGACCCAGTACTTC. Translation gives CASRGGQGHQETQYF.

The chain is built from TRBV13 and TRBJ1-3; D is ambiguous. The ends were cut back, 5 bases at V and 3 bases at J, with 11 bases in the middle. Germline V gives CDR1 PRHDT, CDR2 FYEKMQ (reference sequence). The CDR3 loop spans 14 amino acids. The CDR3 protein is CASSPGVLGNTIYF. The CDR3 coding sequence is TGTGCCAGCAGCCCCGGGGTTCTTGGAAACACCATATATTTT.

This clonotype was detected a few times. This rearrangement joins TRBV19 to TRBJ2-7, with no clear D. CDR1 and CDR2 (germline): LNHDA, SQIVND (reference sequence). The ends were cut back, 3 bases at V and 5 bases at J, with 8 bases in the middle. This CDR3 has 12 amino acids. CDR3 sequence reads: CASSITSHEQYF. CDR3 in DNA: TGTGCCAGTAGTATTACGTCGCACGAGCAGTACTTC. The complete variable domain, with remaining parts taken from reference TRBV19 and TRBJ2-7, reads DGGITQSPKYLFRKEGQNVTLSCEQNLNHDAMYWYRQDPGQGLRLIYYSQIVNDFQKGDIAEGYSVSREKKESFPLTVTSAQKNPTAFYLCASSITSHEQYFGPGTRLTVT.

The chain has TRBV27 and TRBJ2-5; TRBD2 agrees at 9 bases. There are 14 residues in the CDR3. Germline loops: CDR1 MNHEY, CDR2 SMNVEV (reference sequence). The trim removed 1 base at V and 5 bases at J, leaving 2 bases unmatched. CDR3 amino acids: CASSLYGLAETQYF. The CDR3 coding sequence is TGTGCCAGCAGTTTATATGGACTAGCGGAGACCCAGTACTTC.

This clonotype has a handful of counts. Since a much larger clone is just one base distant, this may be a read error. V is TRBV7-2 and J is TRBJ2-1; TRBD1 might be the D (6 bases). The CDR3 totals 14 residues. In germline, CDR1 is SGHTA, CDR2 FQGNSA. V lost 0 bases and J 5 bases, leaving 8 bases between the germline ends. In DNA form, the CDR3 reads TGTGCCAGCAGCTTAGCGGGGGCAAACAATGAGCAGTTCTTC. Translating it yields CASSLAGANNEQFF.

The chain is built from TRBV4-3 and TRBJ1-6, with D maybe TRBD1 (6 bases). V was clipped by 0 bases and J by 7 bases, with 13 bases between them. The germline V gene has CDR1 LGHNA and CDR2 YSLEER. The CDR3 has 16 residues. Here the CDR3 DNA reads TGCGCCAGCAGCCAAGATCTGGGGGCTGGAAATTCACCCCTCCACTTT. Its protein is CASSQDLGAGNSPLHF.

This clonotype occurred many times. As DNA, the CDR3 is TGTGCCAGCAGCTTAGCCAGGGGGCTAACTGAAGCTTTCTTT. Protein product: CASSLARGLTEAFF. The chain couples TRBV11-1 to TRBJ1-1; 8 nucleotides agree with TRBD1. This CDR3 contains 14 residues. Germline CDR1 SGHAT, CDR2 FQDESV (reference sequence). J gave up 5 bases and V 0 bases, and 2 bases lay outside the gene matches.

Note on this clonotype: This could be a read error, since a much larger clone is one nucleotide away. V is TRBV2 and J is TRBJ1-2; D gene uncertain. The CDR3 contains 13 residues. CDR1 is SNHLY and CDR2 is FYNNEI in the germline V gene. The CDR3 loop is CYRSLTSSYGYTF. The CDR3 DNA is TGTTATCGATCATTGACCTCTAGCTATGGCTACACCTTC.

Worth noting for this clonotype: This clone may be a read error of a much larger clone one base away. This sequence joins TRBV5-1 and TRBJ1-6; tentatively, D is TRBD1 (6 bases). This CDR3 spans 11 amino acids. CDR1 is SGHRS, CDR2 YFSETQ, per germline. V lost 7 bases and J 13 bases, leaving 12 bases between the germline ends. CDR3 protein: CASRLGGPLHF. The CDR3, as DNA: TGCGCCAGCCGACTAGGGGGTCCCCTCCACTTT.

This clonotype was detected a few times. A junction end diverges from the germline sequence, so it may reflect a read error. The chain uses TRBV7-3 and TRBJ2-5, with D perhaps TRBD1 (6 bases). There are 17 residues in the CDR3. Germline V CDR1 and CDR2: SGHTA, FQGTGA. CDR3 coding DNA: TGTGCCAGCAGCTTAATAGGGTCAGGGGCCAGCCAAGAGGCCCAGTACTTC. Its translation: CASSLIGSGASQEAQYF.

V usage is TRBV7-9 and J usage is TRBJ2-7, with D uncertain. V lost 2 bases and J 4 bases, leaving 9 bases between the germline ends. Germline-derived CDR1 and CDR2 are SEHNR and FQNEAQ (reference sequence). This CDR3 region has 13 residues. This CDR3 reads CASSLWLPYEQYF. Written as DNA, the CDR3 is TGTGCCAGCAGCTTATGGCTTCCTTACGAGCAGTACTTC.

This chain joins TRBV3-1 and TRBJ1-2, with TRBD1 matching over 8 bases. This CDR3 comprises 16 residues. CDR1 is LGHDT, CDR2 YNNKEL, per germline (reference sequence). J lost 4 bases, V lost 0 bases, and 7 bases had no gene match. This chain's CDR3 is CASSQDWAGGVYGYTF. CDR3 DNA: TGTGCCAGCAGCCAAGATTGGGCAGGGGGCGTCTATGGCTACACCTTC.

The chain is built from TRBV20-1 and TRBJ2-1, with 10 bases matching TRBD2. The CDR3 is 15 amino acids. Germline lookup yields CDR1 DFQATT and CDR2 SNEGSKA (reference sequence). V lost 5 bases to trimming and J lost 7 bases; unmatched junction nucleotides: 11. The CDR3 DNA sequence: TGCAGTGCTTGGGGAGGGACTAGCGCCAGAAATGAGCAGTTCTTC. Translation: CSAWGGTSARNEQFF.

The table lists this clonotype with many counts. The chain has TRBV30 and TRBJ1-6; 8 bases line up with TRBD1. The CDR3 is made up of 13 amino acids. V dropped 4 bases and J dropped 8; count of bases not matched to a gene: 4. CDR1 GTSNPN and CDR2 SVGIG come from the germline V gene (reference sequence). The CDR3 loop reads CAWIHRGDSPLHF. In DNA, the CDR3 is TGTGCCTGGATCCACAGGGGGGATTCACCCCTCCACTTT.